These 29 T cell receptor beta chains were sequenced from one sample in a study of radiation and T cells in renal cell carcinoma (dated by TCRdb to 2020 to 2021). The label giving this sample's time point can be read as: blood 2 weeks post-SBRT. The treatment or condition tag for this specimen amounts to: 15 Gy SBRT to primary tumor, nephrectomy 4 weeks later. Library construction relied on the immunoSEQ multiplex PCR assay. This is the immuneACCESS table as TCRdb keeps it, with only in-frame sequences that have V and J called. A part of the clones is gone; compared with another copy, unresolved V genes explain less than half, and the rest is unexplained. This sample lists roughly 130,000 clones; 88% were detected once. The ten largest make up 5% to 6% of the sample. The sequencing used blood, collected from a patient whose treatment included radiotherapy and nephrectomy. Receptor source: a woman aged 70-85 years with renal cell carcinoma.

The CDR3 nucleotides read TGCGCCAGCAGCTTGGATGGGACAGGGGATTCACCCCTCCACTTT. Protein: CASSLDGTGDSPLHF. J is TRBJ1-6 and V is TRBV5-1; 10 bases fit TRBD1. CDR1 and CDR2 from the germline V gene are SGHRS and YFSETQ. The CDR3 is 15 amino acids. Trimming cost V 0 bases and J 8 bases; bases outside gene matches: 2.

For the CDR3, the DNA is TGCGCCAGCACAAGGAGTGCAACTAATGAAAAACTGTTTTTT. Protein sequence: CASTRSATNEKLFF. V is TRBV5-1 and J is TRBJ1-4; D unclear. Germline V CDR1 and CDR2: SGHRS, YFSETQ. The CDR3 consists of 14 residues. Trimming took off 6 bases at V and 0 bases at J, with 9 bases between the two ends.

The V and J genes are TRBV6-6 and TRBJ1-1, with unresolved D. Per germline, CDR1 MNHNY and CDR2 SVGAGI (reference sequence). The V and J ends lost 4 bases and 5 bases respectively, with 14 bases between them. CDR3 size: 14 residues. CDR3: CASSSRTTRTEAFF. The DNA for the CDR3 is TGTGCCAGCAGTTCCAGGACCACGAGGACTGAAGCTTTCTTT.

The chain links TRBV10-2 to TRBJ1-5; D may be TRBD1 (5 bases). Germline lookup yields CDR1 WSHSY and CDR2 SAAADI. V was clipped by 6 bases and J by 7 bases, with 25 bases between them. The CDR3 totals 17 residues. The CDR3 protein is CASRAEKWGLTFQPQHF. For the CDR3, the DNA is TGCGCCAGCAGGGCTGAGAAGTGGGGACTAACTTTCCAGCCCCAGCATTTT.

The count of this clone is one. The chain carries TRBV5-1 and TRBJ2-5; perhaps TRBD1 as D (7 bases). The germline V gene has CDR1 SGHRS and CDR2 YFSETQ. CDR3 length: 15 amino acids. V dropped 0 bases and J dropped 1 base, with 10 bases sitting between them. CDR3 sequence reads: CASSLGQGGQETQYF. Written as DNA, the CDR3 is TGCGCCAGCAGCTTGGGACAGGGAGGCCAAGAGACCCAGTACTTC.

The CDR3, as DNA: TGTGCCAGCAGTTATGGGACAGGGGGTGGTGGCTACACCTTC. It translates to CASSYGTGGGGYTF. This sequence joins TRBV6-6 and TRBJ1-2; 11 bases line up with TRBD1. V lost 3 bases to trimming and J lost 7 bases; unmatched junction nucleotides: 4. The CDR3 is 14 residues long. The germline V gene encodes CDR1 MNHNY and CDR2 SVGAGI (reference sequence).

The V and J genes are TRBV7-2 and TRBJ1-5; 10 bases map to TRBD1. J was trimmed by 7 bases and V by 5 bases; bases with no gene match: 8. The CDR3 spans 15 residues. The germline V gene has CDR1 SGHTA and CDR2 FQGNSA. The CDR3 reads CASSLGTGDIQPQHF. In DNA form, the CDR3 reads TGTGCCAGCAGCCTAGGGACAGGGGACATCCAGCCCCAGCATTTT.

The V call is TRBV27, the J call TRBJ2-2; the match to TRBD2 covers 8 bases. Losses at the gene ends were 5 bases for V and 7 bases for J; bases not matched to a gene: 6. CDR3 length equals 14 residues. CDR1 and CDR2 from the germline V gene are MNHEY and SMNVEV (reference sequence). CDR3: CASSSGGRGGELFF. The CDR3, as DNA: TGTGCCAGCAGTAGCGGGGGAAGGGGCGGGGAGCTGTTTTTT.

This clone was seen a single time. The chain is built from TRBV19 and TRBJ2-7; D gene uncertain. The V gene lost 5 bases and the J gene lost 0 bases, with 5 bases spanning the gap. The CDR3 covers 12 residues. The V gene's germline CDR1 is LNHDA and CDR2 SQIVND (reference sequence). CDR3 amino acids: CASSDDSYEQYF. The DNA for the CDR3 is TGTGCCAGTAGTGATGACTCCTACGAGCAGTACTTC.

This chain links TRBV7-2 with TRBJ2-5; 16 nucleotides agree with TRBD2. V was pared by 6 bases and J by 5 bases, with 9 bases of the junction left unmatched. The length of the CDR3 is 17 residues. Germline assignment: CDR1 SGHTA and CDR2 FQGNSA. The CDR3 is CASSPGTSGGAWETQYF. In nucleotides, the CDR3 is TGTGCCAGCAGTCCGGGGACTAGCGGGGGGGCCTGGGAGACCCAGTACTTC.

V is TRBV7-6 and J is TRBJ2-7, with a weak D call TRBD1 (6 bases). Germline CDR1 and CDR2: SGHVS and FNYEAQ. The CDR3 has 14 residues. V was shortened by 5 bases and J by 0 bases, with 11 bases between the two germline ends. The CDR3 is CASSLGHRSYEQYF. DNA of the CDR3: TGTGCCAGCAGCCTGGGACATCGCTCCTACGAGCAGTACTTC.

The V and J genes are TRBV5-6 and TRBJ1-6, with a possible D match to TRBD1 (5 bases). Germline values: CDR1 SGHDT, CDR2 YYEEEE. V was cut by 1 base and J by 13 bases, with 21 bases left in between. The CDR3 consists of 16 residues. CDR3 sequence (DNA): TGTGCCAGCAGCTTGAAGGGCAGGCTTAACGAGGGGCCCCTCCACTTT. This codes for CASSLKGRLNEGPLHF.

The genes are TRBV19 and TRBJ2-7; the match to TRBD1 covers 8 bases. CDR1 and CDR2 (germline): LNHDA, SQIVND (reference sequence). The V segment lost 4 bases and the J segment 3 bases; nucleotides outside the gene matches: 11. This CDR3 contains 16 residues. The CDR3 here is CASSTAGTGSGYEQYF. DNA for the CDR3: TGTGCCAGTAGTACCGCCGGGACAGGTAGCGGCTACGAGCAGTACTTC.

The rearrangement joins TRBV4-3 to TRBJ2-7, with D uncertain. Germline loops: CDR1 LGHNA, CDR2 YSLEER. V lost 0 bases and J 3 bases, leaving 3 bases between the germline ends. The CDR3 has 12 amino acids. The CDR3 sequence: CASSQDGYEQYF. In DNA, the CDR3 is TGCGCCAGCAGCCAAGACGGCTACGAGCAGTACTTC.

V gene TRBV27 combines with J gene TRBJ2-5; 14 bases align to TRBD2. After removal of 4 bases from V and 6 bases from J, the junction contained 7 bases not matched to a gene. The germline CDR1 and CDR2 sequences are MNHEY and SMNVEV (reference sequence). CDR3 length: 16 residues. CDR3 amino acids: CASSSGTSGGRKTQYF. CDR3 DNA: TGTGCCAGCAGTTCCGGGACTAGCGGGGGCAGAAAGACCCAGTACTTC.

This clone was recorded once. The rearrangement links TRBV25-1 to TRBJ2-2, with D maybe TRBD1 (6 bases). This CDR3 spans 14 amino acids. V was pared by 3 bases and J by 2 bases, with 7 bases between. Germline V gives CDR1 MGHDK, CDR2 SYGVNS. The DNA of the CDR3 is TGTGCCAGCAGTGAGACAGGAAACACCGGGGAGCTGTTTTTT. Its translation is CASSETGNTGELFF.

This clone has a handful of counts. The chain recombines TRBV15 with TRBJ2-2; 7 bases agree with TRBD2. Germline V gene sequence: CDR1 LNHNV, CDR2 YYDKDF (reference sequence). The V and J ends lost 0 bases and 3 bases, in that order; junction bases with no gene match: 4. There are 16 residues in the CDR3. CDR3 loop: CATSRDPGGHTGELFF. As DNA, the CDR3 is TGTGCCACCAGCAGAGATCCGGGGGGTCACACCGGGGAGCTGTTTTTT.

The V and J genes are TRBV4-1 and TRBJ2-1, with 13 bases matching TRBD2. Losses at the gene ends were 3 bases for V and 6 bases for J; bases not matched to a gene: 2. This CDR3 is built from 15 residues. Germline V gene lookup returns CDR1 MGHRA and CDR2 YSYEKL. DNA of the CDR3: TGCGCCAGCAGCCAGTGGACTAGCGGGGGCAATGAGCAGTTCTTC. This translates into CASSQWTSGGNEQFF.

The V call is TRBV15, the J call TRBJ1-2; D is perhaps TRBD1 (6 bases). The germline V and J ends were trimmed by 4 bases and 8 bases, with 14 bases remaining between them. CDR1 is LNHNV and CDR2 is YYDKDF in the germline V gene (reference sequence). The CDR3 totals 13 residues. CDR3 in DNA: TGTGCCACCAGCACCGGGACAACGAAAGGCTACACCTTC. Protein sequence: CATSTGTTKGYTF. The full variable domain, with the rest looked up from reference TRBV15 and TRBJ1-2, is DAMVIQNPRYQVTQFGKPVTLSCSQTLNHNVMYWYQQKSSQAPKLLFHYYDKDFNNEADTPDNFQSRRPNTSFCFLDIRSPGLGDTAMYLCATSTGTTKGYTFGSGTRLTVV.

The rearrangement joins TRBV11-2 to TRBJ2-5; D is perhaps TRBD2 (5 bases). V shed 4 bases and J shed 5 bases, with 8 bases lying between them. Germline CDR1 is SGHAT and CDR2 is FQNNGV. The CDR3 loop spans 12 amino acids. The DNA of the CDR3 is TGTGCCAGCAGCTCCCGGGGTGAGACCCAGTACTTC. Its protein product is CASSSRGETQYF.

This sequence joins TRBV10-3 and TRBJ1-1; D is perhaps TRBD1 (5 bases). V was clipped by 6 bases and J by 5 bases, with 16 bases between them. Per germline, CDR1 ENHRY and CDR2 SYGVKD. This CDR3 is built from 14 residues. CDR3 residues: CAISPSGMGTEAFF. Here the CDR3 DNA reads TGTGCCATCAGCCCCTCAGGGATGGGAACTGAAGCTTTCTTT.

The chain uses TRBV5-1 and TRBJ2-5; TRBD2 is a possible D gene (7 bases). The V and J ends lost 4 bases and 7 bases respectively, with 20 bases between them. The CDR3 runs to 15 residues. Germline-derived CDR1 and CDR2 are SGHRS and YFSETQ. CDR3 loop: CASSEKGGGSLTQYF. The DNA of the CDR3 is TGCGCCAGCAGCGAGAAAGGGGGGGGCTCTCTGACCCAGTACTTC.

This chain links TRBV11-2 with TRBJ2-1; weak D call: TRBD2 (6 bases). Germline values: CDR1 SGHAT, CDR2 FQNNGV. The V and J ends lost 5 bases and 6 bases respectively, with 11 bases between them. The CDR3 is made up of 13 amino acids. The CDR3 DNA reads TGTGCCAGCAGCCCCCGGGACTCCAATGAGCAGTTCTTC. Protein sequence: CASSPRDSNEQFF.

In this sample, this clone turned up a few times. The V call is TRBV11-2, the J call TRBJ1-1; D not certain. The V end lost 5 bases, the J end lost 5 bases, and 9 bases lay between the germline ends. The CDR3 runs 12 residues. Per the germline V gene, CDR1 is SGHAT and CDR2 is FQNNGV. In DNA, the CDR3 is TGTGCCAGCAGCCCCATGAGAACTGAAGCTTTCTTT. It translates to CASSPMRTEAFF.

The chain couples TRBV27 to TRBJ2-1, with 7 positions matching TRBD2. The germline V gene encodes CDR1 MNHEY and CDR2 SMNVEV (reference sequence). The CDR3 sequence is 14 residues long. Trimming removed 6 bases from V and 8 bases from J; junction bases left unmatched: 10. DNA of the CDR3: TGTGCCAGCAGACTGCGGGGGTGGACGGATGAGCAGTTCTTC. Protein: CASRLRGWTDEQFF.

The J gene is TRBJ1-4, the V gene TRBV6-5; no clear D. V was shortened by 6 bases and J by 3 bases, with 14 bases between the two germline ends. CDR3 length: 15 residues. The germline V gene has CDR1 MNHEY and CDR2 SVGAGI. CDR3 sequence (DNA): TGTGCCAGCAGGCCCGGTCAGACCTCTAATGAAAAACTGTTTTTT. Translated: CASRPGQTSNEKLFF.

The CDR3 DNA is TGTGCCAGCAGTACCGGAAAAGGGTATGGCTACACCTTC. Residues: CASSTGKGYGYTF. The rearrangement joins TRBV27 to TRBJ1-2; D gene uncertain. CDR1 and CDR2 from the germline V gene are MNHEY and SMNVEV (reference sequence). The CDR3 runs to 13 residues. V was trimmed by 5 bases and J by 5 bases, leaving 12 bases between them.

This clone has only a few counts. V is TRBV2 and J is TRBJ2-1, with 7 bases matching TRBD1. The CDR3 is made up of 13 amino acids. V gave up 6 bases and J gave up 7 bases; unmatched junction bases: 6. CDR1 is SNHLY and CDR2 is FYNNEI in the germline V gene. The CDR3 loop is CASSPGTVNEQFF. The CDR3, as DNA: TGTGCCAGCAGCCCCGGGACAGTGAATGAGCAGTTCTTC.

This clone showed up just once. The chain has TRBV5-1 and TRBJ1-2; no reliable D call. The germline CDR1 and CDR2 sequences are SGHRS and YFSETQ. V was pared by 5 bases and J by 4 bases, with 24 bases between. CDR3 length: 17 residues. CDR3 in amino acids: CASRVTGQVGISYGYTF. The CDR3 nucleotides are TGCGCCAGCAGAGTCACGGGTCAGGTGGGAATTAGCTATGGCTACACCTTC.